This T cell receptor (beta chain) was recovered during a study of blood T cells in healthy people across ages. A sample-barcoded 5' primer and a J-beta primer mix were used in a second PCR of about 6 to 11 cycles. Each cDNA molecule was tagged by a template-switch adaptor with 12 random nucleotides. One entry per CDR3 protein results from TCRdb running MiXCR on the 5' RACE reads. The sample shows hundreds of thousands of distinct CDR3 sequences, 22% of them seen only once. This clonotype has a handful of counts. Germline CDR1 and CDR2: SGHRS and YFSETQ. V dropped 4 bases and J dropped 1 base, with 11 bases sitting between them. This CDR3 is built from 15 residues.

Sequencing used blood. V gene TRBV5-1 combines with J gene TRBJ2-2; perhaps D is TRBD1 or TRBD2 (6 bases each). The TCR sequence derives from a man in his sixties or seventies in good health. CDR3 DNA sequence: TGCGCCAGCAGCCCCGCGGGACAGAACACCGGGGAGCTGTTTTTT. It is translated as CASSPAGQNTGELFF.